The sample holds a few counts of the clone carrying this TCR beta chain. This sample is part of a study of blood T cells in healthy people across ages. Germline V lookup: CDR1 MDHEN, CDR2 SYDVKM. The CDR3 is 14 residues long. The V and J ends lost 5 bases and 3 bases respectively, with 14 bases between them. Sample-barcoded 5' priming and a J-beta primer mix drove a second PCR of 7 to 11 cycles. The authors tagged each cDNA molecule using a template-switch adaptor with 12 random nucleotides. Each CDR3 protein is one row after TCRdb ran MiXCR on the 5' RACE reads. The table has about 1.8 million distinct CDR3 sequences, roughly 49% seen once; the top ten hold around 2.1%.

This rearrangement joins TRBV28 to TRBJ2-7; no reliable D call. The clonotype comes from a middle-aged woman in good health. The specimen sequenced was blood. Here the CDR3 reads CASSLGRIYYEQYF. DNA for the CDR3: TGTGCCAGCAGTCTAGGACGGATTTACTACGAGCAGTACTTC. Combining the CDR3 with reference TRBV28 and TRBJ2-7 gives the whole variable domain DVKVTQSSRYLVKRTGEKVFLECVQDMDHENMFWYRQDPGLGLRLIYFSYDVKMKEKGDIPEGYSVSREKKERFSLILESASTNQTSMYLCASSLGRIYYEQYFGPGTRLTVT.